This T cell receptor beta chain appears in the sequencing data of a study of cytomegalovirus exposure and HLA in healthy donors. Study findings and constraints: Altogether, 160 or so TCR beta chains were recorded as cytomegalovirus-associated. Available immune exposure information covered CMV serostatus only.

Healthy individuals who donated bone marrow served as the donors. Trimming removed 0 bases from V and 7 bases from J; junction bases left unmatched: 3. The length of the CDR3 is 13 residues. The V gene's germline CDR1 is PRHDT and CDR2 FYEKMQ (reference sequence). For this clone: As yet, its antigen is unknown.

Primers included in the PCR were 60 Vbeta and 13 Jbeta primers. The repertoire was sequenced with immunoSEQ multiplex PCR; TCRdb's copy has only in-frame clones and lacks some. Among 90,000 to 100,000 clones listed, over 60% were seen once. Sequenced input: PBMCs. The V gene is TRBV13, the J gene TRBJ2-7, with 7 bases matching TRBD1. The receptor's source is a female donor in good health and CMV-seronegative. CDR3 DNA: TGTGCCAGCAGCTTAGGGAGGGGGCATGAGCAGTACTTC. This gives the protein CASSLGRGHEQYF.